Here is one TCR beta chain with its context. The target antigen is unknown. This sample is part of a study of persistence of HIV-infected CD4 T cells. The CDR3 runs to 15 residues. Germline-derived CDR1 and CDR2 are SGHRS and YFSETQ. With 0 bases removed from V and 1 base from J, the gap between germline ends came to 11 bases. The immunoSEQ assay was version 4, run in survey mode. Sequenced by immunoSEQ multiplex PCR; TCRdb stores in-frame clones only, minus some. The sample has roughly 13,000 clones, less than 75% seen once. Lysates of CMV-infected fibroblasts at approximately 10 ug/mL stimulated these cells. Responding CD4+ T cells were sorted by upregulation of both CD40 ligand and CD69.

V gene TRBV5-1 combines with J gene TRBJ2-7; D possibly matches TRBD1 or TRBD2 (5 bases each). The clonotype comes from an adult man with HIV who was CMV-seropositive. The source material was CD4+ T cells sorted from PBMCs after approximately 20-hour stimulation, sampled from a patient who received antiretroviral therapy. This chain's CDR3 is CASSLGDLLSYEQYF. CDR3 in DNA: TGCGCCAGCAGCTTGGGGGACCTACTGTCCTACGAGCAGTACTTC.